Below, 27 T cell receptor beta chains from the same sample are listed, as sequenced in a study of beta chain features in type 1 diabetes. Expressed TCRB transcripts were sequenced because the isolated RNA had all been reverse transcribed beforehand. Assay used: immunoSEQ multiplex PCR; TCRdb lists only in-frame clones, some missing. The sample records 330,000 or so clones, 12% to 15% being singletons. Sequenced sample: central memory CD4+ T cells from blood. These receptors all come from a man aged 25 to 40 in good health.

There are a few counts of this clone. The chain joins TRBV27 to TRBJ1-1; TRBD1 agrees at 8 bases. This CDR3 has 14 residues. V shed 5 bases, J shed 3 bases, and the junction held 5 bases outside the gene matches. Germline CDR1 and CDR2: MNHEY and SMNVEV (reference sequence). CDR3 loop: CASSRYRGDTEAFF. The DNA of the CDR3 is TGTGCCAGCAGTCGTTACAGGGGGGACACTGAAGCTTTCTTT.

The table lists this clone with many counts. The chain links TRBV13 to TRBJ1-1; no reliable D call. Germline V gene lookup returns CDR1 PRHDT and CDR2 FYEKMQ (reference sequence). V was cut by 1 base and J by 10 bases, with 10 bases left in between. The CDR3 contains 12 residues. The CDR3, as DNA: TGTGCCAGCAGCTTAGTCGGGGAAAGAGCTTTCTTT. Amino acids: CASSLVGERAFF. Complete variable domain (other parts from reference TRBV13 and TRBJ1-1): AAGVIQSPRHLIKEKRETATLKCYPIPRHDTVYWYQQGPGQDPQFLISFYEKMQSDKGSIPDRFSAQQFSDYHSELNMSSLELGDSALYFCASSLVGERAFFGQGTRLTVV.

This clone was seen a few times. This chain uses TRBV7-2 with TRBJ2-3; TRBD2 matches 9 bases. Germline trimming cut 5 bases from V and 8 bases from J; bases unmatched to any gene: 8. The CDR3 loop spans 14 amino acids. Germline CDR1 and CDR2: SGHTA and FQGNSA. This CDR3 is CASSPSSGKGTQYF. DNA for the CDR3: TGTGCCAGCAGCCCATCTAGCGGGAAGGGTACGCAGTATTTT.

This clone was seen only a few times. This rearrangement joins TRBV2 to TRBJ1-2; 9 bases line up with TRBD1. Unmatched junction bases numbered 14, after V lost 3 bases and J lost 0 bases. Germline lookup yields CDR1 SNHLY and CDR2 FYNNEI. CDR3 length: 19 amino acids. The CDR3 bases are TGTGCCAGCAGTGACCCGCTGGGGTACGGGACAGGGACTAACTATGGCTACACCTTC. It encodes CASSDPLGYGTGTNYGYTF.

This clone came up a few times. This sequence joins TRBV10-3 and TRBJ1-1; D unresolved. Germline-derived CDR1 and CDR2 are ENHRY and SYGVKD. V lost 11 bases to trimming and J lost 7 bases, with 20 bases between them. The CDR3 is 13 residues long. CDR3 amino acids: CAVQALSGYEAFF. The CDR3 DNA sequence: TGTGCCGTCCAGGCTTTATCCGGATATGAAGCTTTCTTT.

The rearrangement joins TRBV18 to TRBJ2-3; perhaps TRBD2 as D (5 bases). This CDR3 has 16 amino acids. Germline values: CDR1 KGHSH, CDR2 LQKENI. Trimming pared 0 bases from V and 1 base from J, leaving 11 bases between. This CDR3 reads CASSPPEGRGTDTQYF. The DNA of the CDR3 is TGTGCCAGCTCACCACCCGAGGGTAGGGGCACAGATACGCAGTATTTT.

CDR3 sequence (DNA): TGTGCCAGCAGAAAAGGGGGGGCCACTGAAGCTTTCTTT. Amino acids: CASRKGGATEAFF. This chain joins TRBV19 and TRBJ1-1, with D tentatively TRBD1 (6 bases). CDR3 length: 13 residues. Per germline, CDR1 LNHDA and CDR2 SQIVND (reference sequence). The V end was cut by 9 bases, the J end by 4 bases, with 15 bases between. Full variable domain (remainder filled in from reference TRBV19 and TRBJ1-1): DGGITQSPKYLFRKEGQNVTLSCEQNLNHDAMYWYRQDPGQGLRLIYYSQIVNDFQKGDIAEGYSVSREKKESFPLTVTSAQKNPTAFYLCASRKGGATEAFFGQGTRLTVV.

In its sample, this clone was seen a few times. This sequence joins TRBV7-2 and TRBJ2-3, with D unresolved. This CDR3 has 11 residues. V lost 4 bases and J 6 bases, leaving 5 bases between the germline ends. In germline, CDR1 is SGHTA, CDR2 FQGNSA. The CDR3 loop is CASSSPDTQYF. The CDR3 DNA sequence: TGTGCCAGCAGCTCGCCTGATACGCAGTATTTT. Full variable domain (remainder filled in from reference TRBV7-2 and TRBJ2-3): GAGVSQSPSNKVTEKGKDVELRCDPISGHTALYWYRQSLGQGLEFLIYFQGNSAPDKSGLPSDRFSAERTGGSVSTLTIQRTQQEDSAVYLCASSSPDTQYFGPGTRLTVL.

This clone was found a few times. The rearrangement uses TRBV7-3 and TRBJ2-1; D is unclear. The CDR3 is 13 amino acids. Germline CDR1 SGHTA, CDR2 FQGTGA. V was pared by 5 bases and J by 1 base, with 6 bases between. CDR3 protein: CASSPSSYNEQFF. CDR3 coding DNA: TGTGCCAGCAGCCCATCTTCCTACAATGAGCAGTTCTTC.

This clone appeared a few times. This chain uses TRBV11-2 with TRBJ1-2; maybe TRBD1 (6 bases). The V end lost 1 base, the J end lost 2 bases, and 11 bases lay between the germline ends. This CDR3 has 15 residues. The germline gives CDR1 SGHAT, CDR2 FQNNGV. CDR3 nucleotides: TGTGCCAGCAGCTTAGTCTCAGGGGCGAACTATGGCTACACCTTC. This sequence encodes CASSLVSGANYGYTF. Combining the CDR3 with reference TRBV11-2 and TRBJ1-2 gives the whole variable domain EAGVAQSPRYKIIEKRQSVAFWCNPISGHATLYWYQQILGQGPKLLIQFQNNGVVDDSQLPKDRFSAERLKGVDSTLKIQPAKLEDSAVYLCASSLVSGANYGYTFGSGTRLTVV.

The chain couples TRBV11-2 to TRBJ2-4, with D perhaps matching TRBD1 (5 bases). V lost 5 bases to trimming and J lost 3 bases, with 11 bases between them. The CDR3 covers 14 residues. CDR1 is SGHAT, CDR2 FQNNGV, per germline. CDR3 loop: CASSQGVGKNIQYF. CDR3 nucleotides: TGTGCCAGCAGCCAAGGGGTAGGCAAAAACATTCAGTACTTC.

The chain couples TRBV27 to TRBJ2-5; maybe TRBD2 (5 bases). CDR1 and CDR2 (germline): MNHEY, SMNVEV (reference sequence). The CDR3 spans 15 residues. V lost 5 bases to trimming and J lost 6 bases, with 19 bases between them. In DNA form, the CDR3 reads TGTGCCAGCAGTGAATGGGCCGGTACTAGGCAGACCCAGTACTTC. Translating gives CASSEWAGTRQTQYF.

This clone was seen only a few times. The rearrangement uses TRBV6-1 and TRBJ2-2, with D perhaps given as TRBD1 or TRBD2 (5 bases each). From germline, CDR1 is MNHNS and CDR2 SASEGT. The CDR3 totals 15 residues. Trimming stripped 6 bases from V and 4 bases from J, with 15 bases between. The CDR3 DNA reads as TGTGCCAGCAGACCGGGGCGAGCGTCCACCGGGGAGCTGTTTTTT. Translation: CASRPGRASTGELFF.

The CDR3 sequence: CASSLGSGGAGYEQFF. The CDR3 nucleotides read TGTGCCAGCAGCTTAGGTTCAGGGGGCGCGGGGTATGAGCAGTTCTTC. The chain has TRBV11-2 and TRBJ2-1, with 8 positions matching TRBD1. Germline V gene data show CDR1 as SGHAT and CDR2 as FQNNGV. V lost 1 base and J lost 8; bases outside the gene matches: 10. The CDR3 is made up of 16 amino acids.

The CDR3 sequence: CASSTRAGVADTQYF. DNA of the CDR3: TGTGCCAGTAGTACCCGGGCTGGGGTTGCAGATACGCAGTATTTT. The chain links TRBV30 to TRBJ2-3; D remains unclear. This CDR3 region has 15 residues. Germline CDR1 reads GTSNPN; CDR2 reads SVGIG (reference sequence). V was cut by 8 bases and J by 4 bases, with 22 bases left in between.

The V and J genes are TRBV7-9 and TRBJ1-1, with D unresolved. With 1 base removed from V and 3 bases from J, the gap between germline ends came to 9 bases. The CDR3 consists of 14 residues. Looked up from germline, CDR1 is SEHNR and CDR2 is FQNEAQ (reference sequence). CDR3 DNA sequence: TGTGCCAGCAGCTTAGTGCGGGAGGACACTGAAGCTTTCTTT. It specifies CASSLVREDTEAFF. The variable domain in full, with the rest retrieved from reference TRBV7-9 and TRBJ1-1, is DTGVSQNPRHKITKRGQNVTFRCDPISEHNRLYWYRQTLGQGPEFLTYFQNEAQLEKSRLLSDRFSAERPKGSFSTLEIQRTEQGDSAMYLCASSLVREDTEAFFGQGTRLTVV.

J is TRBJ2-7 and V is TRBV5-4; no definite D call. Germline loops: CDR1 SGHNT, CDR2 YYREEE (reference sequence). V shed 3 bases and J shed 2 bases, with 9 bases lying between them. CDR3 length equals 13 residues. The CDR3: CASSYGRTYEQYF. Here the CDR3 DNA reads TGTGCCAGCAGCTATGGACGGACCTACGAGCAGTACTTC.

Remarks on this clone: Relative to the germline gene, one junction end is altered; a read error may explain this. The chain combines TRBV6-5 with TRBJ1-2; 7 bases match TRBD1. Germline CDR1 MNHEY, CDR2 SVGAGI. The CDR3 contains 13 residues. Here the CDR3 DNA reads TGTGCCATCAGTGAGGGACAGTCCTATGGCTACACCTTC. Translation: CAISEGQSYGYTF.

A remark on this clone: One junction end does not reproduce the germline sequence, and a read error may be involved. This chain uses TRBV2 with TRBJ2-1, with 7 bases fitting TRBD2. Germline CDR1 reads SNHLY; CDR2 reads FYNNEI. The CDR3 consists of 11 residues. The CDR3 region is CASSVRGVLLF. DNA of the CDR3: TGTGCCAGCAGTGTTCGGGGGGTCCTCCTCTTC.

This clone was recorded at least ten times. The V gene is TRBV5-4, the J gene TRBJ2-1; a possible D gene is TRBD2 (5 bases). The CDR3 extends over 12 amino acids. Germline CDR1 and CDR2: SGHNT and YYREEE (reference sequence). V lost 4 bases to trimming and J lost 7 bases, with 9 bases between them. In DNA form, the CDR3 reads TGTGCCAGCAGCGCCCGCGGGAATGAGCAGTTCTTC. This sequence encodes CASSARGNEQFF.

J is TRBJ1-2 and V is TRBV27; D ambiguous. The germline V gene has CDR1 MNHEY and CDR2 SMNVEV (reference sequence). The CDR3 spans 14 residues. V was cut by 8 bases and J by 2 bases, with 15 bases left in between. CDR3 sequence: CASGKNSQNYGYTF. The CDR3 nucleotides are TGTGCCAGCGGGAAAAACAGCCAGAACTATGGCTACACCTTC.

This clone has a handful of counts. The gene calls are TRBV7-7 and TRBJ2-6; possible D gene TRBD2, 5 bases. The CDR3 consists of 19 residues. Trimming removed 5 bases from V and 0 bases from J, with 20 bases in between. The germline gives CDR1 SSHAT, CDR2 FNYEAQ (reference sequence). The DNA for the CDR3 is TGTGCCAGCAGCCCCCGTGCGGGCCCTCGAGGCTCTGGGGCCAACGTCCTGACTTTC. As protein: CASSPRAGPRGSGANVLTF.

The V call is TRBV18, the J call TRBJ1-1; D might be TRBD1 (5 bases). The CDR3 loop spans 13 amino acids. Trimming removed 5 bases at V and 3 bases at J, with 10 bases between. Germline V gives CDR1 KGHSH, CDR2 LQKENI. The CDR3 DNA follows: TGTGCCAGCTCAGAGGGGTTGGACACTGAAGCTTTCTTT. Encoded protein: CASSEGLDTEAFF.

This clone was detected only a few times. The chain employs TRBV11-2 and TRBJ2-2, with TRBD1 identical over 7 bases. The CDR3 loop spans 15 amino acids. The germline gives CDR1 SGHAT, CDR2 FQNNGV. Trimming at V came to 4 bases and at J to 3 bases, leaving 5 bases not matched to a gene. The CDR3: CASSSRDRYTGELFF. DNA for the CDR3: TGTGCCAGCAGCTCTCGGGACAGATACACCGGGGAGCTGTTTTTT.

This clone was seen a handful of times. The CDR3 region is CASSSRRVGSYEQYV. In nucleotides, the CDR3 is TGTGCCAGCAGTTCTCGACGGGTGGGCTCCTACGAGCAGTACGTC. This chain joins TRBV6-1 and TRBJ2-7; no firm D call. V was trimmed by 5 bases and J by 0 bases, leaving 14 bases between them. The CDR3 is made up of 15 amino acids. CDR1 and CDR2 from the germline V gene are MNHNS and SASEGT.

The chain couples TRBV11-2 to TRBJ1-2, with D maybe TRBD1 (6 bases). The CDR3 is 13 residues long. The V end lost 5 bases, the J end lost 5 bases, and 12 bases lay between the germline ends. CDR1 and CDR2 (germline): SGHAT, FQNNGV. In DNA form, the CDR3 reads TGTGCCAGCAGCCACCGGGGGCCGTATGGCTACACCTTC. It is translated as CASSHRGPYGYTF.

The chain combines TRBV7-2 with TRBJ2-5; TRBD2 aligns across 15 bases. After removal of 5 bases from V and 5 bases from J, the junction contained 6 bases not matched to a gene. CDR1 and CDR2 from the germline V gene are SGHTA and FQGNSA. The CDR3 loop spans 16 amino acids. CDR3: CASSRTSGGAWETQYF. The CDR3 coding sequence is TGTGCCAGCAGCCGGACTAGCGGGGGGGCCTGGGAGACCCAGTACTTC. Complete variable domain (other parts from reference TRBV7-2 and TRBJ2-5): GAGVSQSPSNKVTEKGKDVELRCDPISGHTALYWYRQSLGQGLEFLIYFQGNSAPDKSGLPSDRFSAERTGGSVSTLTIQRTQQEDSAVYLCASSRTSGGAWETQYFGPGTRLLVL.